This T cell receptor beta chain originates from a study of T cell responses to AZD1222 COVID-19 vaccine. The study, taken as a whole, reports: Females outnumbered males among donors, who were mostly white British; clonal diversity was possibly underestimated. There were vaccine-associated CD4 TCRs across spike, dominant at 160-218 and 743-854.

Clones were read by immunoSEQ multiplex PCR, and TCRdb kept only the in-frame ones, dropping some. This sample has over 110,000 clones, with roughly 91% found just once. Note on this clone: Its antigen is currently unknown.

The CDR3 length is 13 residues. CDR1 SGHDN and CDR2 FVKESK come from the germline V gene. The V and J ends lost 3 bases and 4 bases respectively, with 9 bases between them. Material: peripheral blood, obtained on day 0 of AZD1222 vaccination. The chain couples TRBV14 to TRBJ2-5; tentatively, D is TRBD2 (6 bases). The clonotype was recovered from an adult in good health. The CDR3 nucleotides are TGTGCCAGCAGCCACCCCGGGGGAGAGACCCAGTACTTC. It translates to CASSHPGGETQYF. The whole variable domain, filled in from reference TRBV14 and TRBJ2-5, reads EAGVTQFPSHSVIEKGQTVTLRCDPISGHDNLYWYRRVMGKEIKFLLHFVKESKQDESGMPNNRFLAERTGGTYSTLKVQPAELEDSGVYFCASSHPGGETQYFGPGTRLLVL.